This T cell receptor (beta chain) was observed in a study of cytomegalovirus exposure and HLA in healthy donors. The overall study: Of the donors genotyped, several hundred in all, about 80% fell in the Caucasian-associated ancestry cluster. Findings and caveats of the study: Several V segments, TRBV6-2 and TRBV6-3 among them, could not be told apart and were dropped. Most CMV-associated TCR beta chains were later found to appear HLA-restricted.

Vbeta (60) and Jbeta (13) primers were used in the PCR. The repertoire was sequenced with immunoSEQ multiplex PCR; TCRdb's copy has only in-frame clones and lacks some. Altogether 180,000 or so clones are present, roughly 85% being singletons, with the ten largest covering 1.5%. As concerns this clone: Antigen unknown.

All the people who gave samples were healthy bone marrow donors. V lost 2 bases and J lost 5, with 19 bases in between. Germline lookup yields CDR1 SGHTA and CDR2 FQGNSA. This CDR3 is built from 16 residues. This TCR derives from a male donor in good health and CMV-seronegative. This chain uses TRBV7-2 with TRBJ2-7, with D perhaps TRBD2 (5 bases). The sequenced sample was PBMCs. The CDR3 sequence is CASSLTHAGRTHEQYF. For the CDR3, the DNA is TGTGCCAGCAGCTTAACTCATGCGGGCCGGACCCACGAGCAGTACTTC.